What follows describes a single T cell receptor (beta chain). This entry belongs to a study of T cells after somatic rescue of genetic block. The CDR3 is made up of 15 amino acids. V dropped 4 bases and J dropped 2; count of bases not matched to a gene: 4. Germline V gene lookup returns CDR1 MGHRA and CDR2 YSYEKL. The data were produced by immunoSEQ multiplex PCR, yet TCRdb's version contains in-frame clones alone and is incomplete. The sample consists of about 67,000 clones, about 90% of them appearing once. The sample taken for sequencing was peripheral blood mononuclear cells (PBMCs). This sequence joins TRBV4-1 and TRBJ1-2; 10 bases align to TRBD1. The receptor was derived from a man between 35 and 55 years old. The CDR3, as DNA: TGCGCCAGCAGCCGATTGACAGGGGGCAACTATGGCTACACCTTC. Amino acids: CASSRLTGGNYGYTF.